These 20 T cell receptor beta chains share one sample of origin, sequenced in a study of OX40 agonist ivuxolimab in advanced cancers. Profiled with immunoSEQ multiplex PCR; TCRdb holds only in-frame clones, not every one. The sample has 150,000 to 190,000 clones, 94% seen once. The sample consisted of CD4+ or CD8+ T cells sorted from blood, taken in a trial of the OX40 agonist ivuxolimab. These receptors all come from an adult with an advanced solid tumor such as melanoma, head and neck, liver or kidney cancer.

This clone was seen a handful of times. This rearrangement joins TRBV9 to TRBJ1-1; D is undetermined. Germline V gene sequence: CDR1 SGDLS, CDR2 YYNGEE. CDR3 length equals 14 residues. Trimming stripped 0 bases from V and 2 bases from J, with 8 bases between. This CDR3 is CASSVEQSNTEAFF. DNA for the CDR3: TGTGCCAGCAGCGTAGAACAGTCCAACACTGAAGCTTTCTTT.

The gene calls are TRBV7-9 and TRBJ2-3; TRBD1 agrees at 7 bases. The CDR3 loop spans 18 amino acids. Germline CDR1 and CDR2: SEHNR and FQNEAQ (reference sequence). Trimming at V came to 0 bases and at J to 1 base, leaving 10 bases not matched to a gene. Here the CDR3 reads CASSLAVGAGTGTDTQYF. CDR3 coding DNA: TGTGCCAGCAGCTTAGCGGTAGGGGCCGGGACAGGCACAGATACGCAGTATTTT.

The CDR3 region is CASSHQRPPGLGWEQYF. The CDR3 nucleotides read TGCGCCAGCAGCCACCAGCGTCCGCCGGGTCTGGGGTGGGAGCAGTACTTC. The chain employs TRBV5-1 and TRBJ2-7; D not resolved. The CDR3 runs to 17 residues. V was shortened by 4 bases and J by 7 bases, with 27 bases between the two germline ends. Looked up from germline, CDR1 is SGHRS and CDR2 is YFSETQ.

This clone was recorded a few times. The V call is TRBV7-3, the J call TRBJ1-1; D not resolved. The germline gives CDR1 SGHTA, CDR2 FQGTGA. V was clipped by 3 bases and J by 7 bases, with 9 bases between them. CDR3 length: 12 amino acids. The chain's CDR3 is CASSFSAGEAFF. For the CDR3, the DNA is TGTGCCAGCAGCTTTTCTGCAGGTGAAGCTTTCTTT.

This sequence joins TRBV28 and TRBJ1-4, with TRBD1 matching 7 bases. This CDR3 comprises 14 residues. Germline V lookup: CDR1 MDHEN, CDR2 SYDVKM. Trimming removed 5 bases from V and 8 bases from J; junction bases left unmatched: 8. The CDR3 reads CASSQWDRYEKLFF. The CDR3 region has the DNA TGTGCCAGCAGTCAATGGGACAGATACGAAAAACTGTTTTTT.

The genes are TRBV5-1 and TRBJ1-1; D unclear. The V and J ends lost 3 bases and 5 bases respectively, with 14 bases between them. From germline, CDR1 is SGHRS and CDR2 YFSETQ. This CDR3 has 14 residues. CDR3 in amino acids: CASSSGAASTEAFF. In DNA form, the CDR3 reads TGCGCCAGCAGCTCCGGCGCGGCCTCTACTGAAGCTTTCTTT.

This clone was recorded once. The chain is built from TRBV13 and TRBJ2-7; D gene uncertain. The CDR3 runs 12 residues. The ends were cut back, 5 bases at V and 3 bases at J, with 8 bases in the middle. CDR1 is PRHDT, CDR2 FYEKMQ, per germline (reference sequence). The CDR3 reads CASSRGDYEQYF. The CDR3, as DNA: TGTGCCAGCAGCCGTGGGGACTACGAGCAGTACTTC.

The genes are TRBV28 and TRBJ2-3; possibly TRBD1 for D (6 bases). The CDR3 totals 16 residues. CDR1 and CDR2 from the germline V gene are MDHEN and SYDVKM. V lost 4 bases to trimming and J lost 0 bases, with 14 bases between them. The CDR3 nucleotides are TGTGCCAGCAGTTCTCCAGGGGAAGGTAGCACAGATACGCAGTATTTT. The encoded protein is CASSSPGEGSTDTQYF.

The V gene is TRBV2, the J gene TRBJ1-2, with a possible D match to TRBD1 (5 bases). The germline V and J ends were trimmed by 8 bases and 0 bases, with 10 bases remaining between them. Germline CDR1 reads SNHLY; CDR2 reads FYNNEI. This CDR3 has 13 residues. The CDR3 sequence: CASGDGPNYGYTF. For the CDR3, the DNA is TGTGCCAGCGGGGACGGACCTAACTATGGCTACACCTTC.

This chain joins TRBV28 and TRBJ2-7; D may be TRBD2 (5 bases). V was cut by 7 bases and J by 4 bases, with 11 bases left in between. This CDR3 is 12 amino acids long. Looked up from germline, CDR1 is MDHEN and CDR2 is SYDVKM. In DNA form, the CDR3 reads TGTGCCAGCACCCAGCCGGGGTACGAGCAGTACTTC. Translation: CASTQPGYEQYF.

The rearrangement joins TRBV5-1 to TRBJ1-5; 7 bases align to TRBD1. Trimming at V came to 4 bases and at J to 0 bases, leaving 4 bases not matched to a gene. This CDR3 spans 15 amino acids. Germline assignment: CDR1 SGHRS and CDR2 YFSETQ. This CDR3 is CASSLDRNSNQPQHF. The CDR3 coding sequence is TGCGCCAGCAGCCTGGACAGGAATAGCAATCAGCCCCAGCATTTT.

V and J are TRBV7-6 and TRBJ1-5; tentative D call: TRBD1 (6 bases). The CDR3 runs to 15 residues. The V gene lost 5 bases and the J gene lost 4 bases, with 15 bases spanning the gap. The germline V gene encodes CDR1 SGHVS and CDR2 FNYEAQ. The CDR3 protein is CASSPSGAGNQPQHF. CDR3 bases: TGTGCCAGCAGCCCCTCGGGGGCGGGAAATCAGCCCCAGCATTTT. Based on the CDR3 plus reference TRBV7-6 and TRBJ1-5, the full variable domain is GAGVSQSPRYKVTKRGQDVALRCDPISGHVSLYWYRQALGQGPEFLTYFNYEAQQDKSGLPNDRFSAERPEGSISTLTIQRTEQRDSAMYRCASSPSGAGNQPQHFGDGTRLSIL.

The J gene is TRBJ2-1, the V gene TRBV7-2, with D tentatively TRBD2 (5 bases). Trimming took off 2 bases at V and 2 bases at J, with 10 bases between the two ends. There are 15 residues in the CDR3. The germline V gene encodes CDR1 SGHTA and CDR2 FQGNSA. The CDR3, as DNA: TGTGCCAGCAGCTTAAGGCTAGCCGCCTACAATGAGCAGTTCTTC. This gives the protein CASSLRLAAYNEQFF.

This clone has just one count. The chain recombines TRBV28 with TRBJ1-2; TRBD1 aligns across 8 bases. The germline gives CDR1 MDHEN, CDR2 SYDVKM. CDR3 length equals 15 residues. V shed 3 bases and J 4 bases; nucleotides not matched to a gene: 7. DNA for the CDR3: TGTGCCAGCAGTTTTCTAGGACAGGGTCGCTATGGCTACACCTTC. This encodes CASSFLGQGRYGYTF.

This chain uses TRBV28 with TRBJ1-2, with D unclear. Trimming stripped 9 bases from V and 4 bases from J, with 15 bases between. Germline loops: CDR1 MDHEN, CDR2 SYDVKM. The CDR3 has 13 residues. The CDR3 region is CASTSYLSYGYTF. CDR3 nucleotides: TGTGCCAGTACCTCCTACCTCTCCTATGGCTACACCTTC.

V gene TRBV11-3 combines with J gene TRBJ2-5; D unclear. The CDR3 has 13 amino acids. V dropped 5 bases and J dropped 4 bases, with 11 bases sitting between them. The germline V gene has CDR1 SGHNT and CDR2 YENEEA. In DNA, the CDR3 is TGTGCCAGCAGCCGAGGTCCGGTAGAGACCCAGTACTTC. This codes for CASSRGPVETQYF. Filled out from reference TRBV11-3 and TRBJ2-5, the complete variable domain reads EAGVVQSPRYKIIEKKQPVAFWCNPISGHNTLYWYLQNLGQGPELLIRYENEEAVDDSQLPKDRFSAERLKGVDSTLKIQPAELGDSAVYLCASSRGPVETQYFGPGTRLLVL.

The chain is built from TRBV11-2 and TRBJ1-4, with no clear D. From germline, CDR1 is SGHAT and CDR2 FQNNGV. The CDR3 is made up of 16 amino acids. With 3 bases removed from V and 1 base from J, the gap between germline ends came to 12 bases. The DNA of the CDR3 is TGTGCCAGCAGCTTGGGGAAGGGTTTAACTAATGAAAAACTGTTTTTT. Its translation: CASSLGKGLTNEKLFF.

The chain links TRBV27 to TRBJ2-1; the match to TRBD2 covers 14 bases. V lost 8 bases to trimming and J lost 5 bases; unmatched junction nucleotides: 8. Germline V gives CDR1 MNHEY, CDR2 SMNVEV (reference sequence). The CDR3 runs to 16 residues. This CDR3 is CASALRLAGGNNEQFF. The CDR3 coding sequence is TGTGCCAGCGCCCTTAGACTAGCGGGAGGGAACAATGAGCAGTTCTTC.

The chain carries TRBV13 and TRBJ2-7; 7 bases map to TRBD2. CDR1 and CDR2 from the germline V gene are PRHDT and FYEKMQ (reference sequence). Losses at the gene ends were 5 bases for V and 7 bases for J; bases not matched to a gene: 17. This CDR3 has 16 residues. This CDR3 reads CASSRLGGAGVGEQYF. The CDR3 nucleotides read TGTGCCAGCAGCCGCCTCGGCGGGGCGGGAGTGGGTGAGCAGTACTTC.

Only a few counts were recorded for this clone. The genes are TRBV5-1 and TRBJ1-2, with a tentative D call TRBD1 (5 bases). With 2 bases removed from V and 6 bases from J, the gap between germline ends came to 8 bases. CDR1 and CDR2 from the germline V gene are SGHRS and YFSETQ. The CDR3 spans 12 residues. The CDR3, as DNA: TGCGCCAGCAGCTTTTCAGGGCATGGCTACACCTTC. Residues: CASSFSGHGYTF.